Below are 22 T cell receptor beta chains sequenced from a single sample in a study of T cells in localized non-small cell lung cancer. Sequencing was performed with immunoSEQ multiplex PCR; in TCRdb, only in-frame clones are kept and a portion is missing. The table records 10,000 to 12,000 clones, approximately 50% of them present only once. Sequencing was performed on lymph node tissue, taken before any cancer treatment. All receptors come from a woman aged 40-69 years with stage II squamous cell lung carcinoma.

This chain joins TRBV11-3 and TRBJ2-1; D unclear. The CDR3 runs to 14 residues. CDR1 and CDR2 (germline): SGHNT, YENEEA. Trimming took 8 bases from V and 1 from J, leaving 12 bases between them. The CDR3 spells CASLGSSSYNEQFF. CDR3 DNA sequence: TGTGCCAGCCTGGGCTCGTCTTCCTACAATGAGCAGTTCTTC.

This clone has only a few counts. The V gene is TRBV6-8, the J gene TRBJ2-7; 7 bases align to TRBD2. Trimming cost V 5 bases and J 2 bases; bases outside gene matches: 3. The CDR3 extends over 13 amino acids. Germline V lookup: CDR1 MNHGY, CDR2 SAAAGT. CDR3 loop: CASSGGRTYEQYF. CDR3 coding DNA: TGTGCCAGCAGTGGCGGGAGAACCTACGAGCAGTACTTC.

The gene calls are TRBV15 and TRBJ1-5; D gene ambiguous. The CDR3 consists of 14 residues. The germline CDR1 and CDR2 sequences are LNHNV and YYDKDF (reference sequence). Trimming shortened V by 0 bases and J by 7 bases, and 10 bases separated the two germline ends. In DNA, the CDR3 is TGTGCCACCAGCAGAGATAATTCGAACCAGCCCCAGCATTTT. Encoded protein: CATSRDNSNQPQHF.

The chain carries TRBV6-8 and TRBJ1-2, with 9 nucleotides matching TRBD1. The CDR3 runs 15 residues. CDR1 MNHGY and CDR2 SAAAGT come from the germline V gene. J was trimmed by 2 bases and V by 6 bases; bases with no gene match: 7. CDR3 DNA: TGTGCCAGCAGGACGGGACAGGGAAGGAACTATGGCTACACCTTC. It is translated as CASRTGQGRNYGYTF.

This clone was seen a handful of times. This sequence joins TRBV7-5 and TRBJ1-4. TRBV7-5 is tagged as a pseudogene. The CDR3 has 16 amino acids. CDR3 region: CASSLGLYGANEKLFF. For the CDR3, the DNA is TGTGCCAGCAGCTTAGGTCTTTACGGGGCAAATGAAAAACTGTTTTTT.

The chain links TRBV6-8 to TRBJ2-3, with 13 nucleotides matching TRBD2. The germline CDR1 and CDR2 sequences are MNHGY and SAAAGT. The CDR3 runs to 18 residues. The DNA for the CDR3 is TGTGCAATCAGCGGGAGACTAGCGGGGGGACTAGGCACAGATACGCAGTATTTT. Its translation is CAISGRLAGGLGTDTQYF.

The chain carries TRBV19 and TRBJ1-2, with D uncertain. The CDR3 has 14 amino acids. V was clipped by 7 bases and J by 8 bases, with 20 bases between them. Germline V gene data show CDR1 as LNHDA and CDR2 as SQIVND (reference sequence). CDR3 sequence: CASNLDLGAGGYTF. CDR3 nucleotides: TGTGCCAGTAATTTAGACTTAGGCGCTGGGGGCTACACCTTC.

Of note for this clone: Germline is not matched at one junction end, which may reflect a read error. This chain links TRBV6-8 with TRBJ2-1; 7 bases map to TRBD2. The CDR3 extends over 14 amino acids. From germline, CDR1 is MNHGY and CDR2 SAAAGT. CDR3 in DNA: TGTGCCAGCATAAATAGCGGGCGGTACAATGAGCAATTCTTC. Protein sequence: CASINSGRYNEQFF.

The chain uses TRBV19 and TRBJ1-1; D perhaps matches TRBD1 (6 bases). CDR3 length: 13 residues. V dropped 4 bases and J dropped 11 bases, with 17 bases sitting between them. Germline lookup yields CDR1 LNHDA and CDR2 SQIVND (reference sequence). The CDR3 region is CASSTLQGWTAFF. The CDR3 nucleotides are TGTGCCAGTAGTACATTACAGGGTTGGACGGCTTTCTTT. Full variable domain (rest looked up from reference TRBV19 and TRBJ1-1): DGGITQSPKYLFRKEGQNVTLSCEQNLNHDAMYWYRQDPGQGLRLIYYSQIVNDFQKGDIAEGYSVSREKKESFPLTVTSAQKNPTAFYLCASSTLQGWTAFFGQGTRLTVV.

The chain joins TRBV6-8 to TRBJ2-6, with 8 positions matching TRBD1. Germline CDR1 MNHGY, CDR2 SAAAGT. This CDR3 spans 15 amino acids. With 6 bases clipped from V and 5 bases from J, the junction kept 6 bases outside the gene matches. CDR3 DNA sequence: TGTGCCAGCAGCCCAGGACAGGGCCGGGCCAACGTCCTGACTTTC. The encoded protein is CASSPGQGRANVLTF.

This rearrangement joins TRBV28 to TRBJ1-5; possible D gene TRBD1, 5 bases. Germline V gene sequence: CDR1 MDHEN, CDR2 SYDVKM. V was clipped by 6 bases and J by 4 bases, with 16 bases between them. The length of the CDR3 is 15 residues. The CDR3 region has the DNA TGTGCCAGCAGCAGATCGGGACCGAATAATCAGCCCCAGCATTTT. Amino acids: CASSRSGPNNQPQHF. The full variable domain, in which reference TRBV28 and TRBJ1-5 provide the parts outside the CDR3, is DVKVTQSSRYLVKRTGEKVFLECVQDMDHENMFWYRQDPGLGLRLIYFSYDVKMKEKGDIPEGYSVSREKKERFSLILESASTNQTSMYLCASSRSGPNNQPQHFGDGTRLSIL.

J is TRBJ1-2 and V is TRBV18; D is unresolved. Between the trimmed V and J ends, which lost 3 bases and 4 bases, there was a span of 6 bases. The CDR3 spans 12 residues. Germline CDR1 is KGHSH and CDR2 is LQKENI. The CDR3 reads CASSPSGYGYTF. DNA of the CDR3: TGTGCCAGCTCACCGTCGGGCTATGGCTACACCTTC.

The chain couples TRBV19 to TRBJ1-1, with a weak D call TRBD1 (5 bases). This CDR3 contains 14 residues. Germline V CDR1 and CDR2: LNHDA, SQIVND (reference sequence). Trimming stripped 2 bases from V and 0 bases from J, with 7 bases between. The CDR3 is CASSIRGLNTEAFF. CDR3 nucleotide sequence: TGTGCCAGTAGTATAAGGGGACTGAACACTGAAGCTTTCTTT.

This clone has a handful of counts. This sequence joins TRBV11-3 and TRBJ1-3; D unclear. Germline loops: CDR1 SGHNT, CDR2 YENEEA. This CDR3 has 15 amino acids. Trimming cost V 1 base and J 0 bases, with 7 bases left between them. The CDR3: CASSLGSSSGNTIYF. In DNA form, the CDR3 reads TGTGCCAGCAGCTTAGGGAGTAGCTCTGGAAACACCATATATTTT.

This clone was seen a handful of times. This chain links TRBV9 with TRBJ2-1, with 7 bases fitting TRBD2. CDR3 length equals 15 residues. The J segment lost 6 bases and the V segment lost 2 bases, leaving 8 bases of the junction unmatched. CDR1 SGDLS and CDR2 YYNGEE come from the germline V gene. The CDR3 here is CASSVSGHWANEQFF. Here the CDR3 DNA reads TGTGCCAGCAGCGTTAGCGGGCACTGGGCCAATGAGCAGTTCTTC. Full variable domain (rest looked up from reference TRBV9 and TRBJ2-1): DSGVTQTPKHLITATGQRVTLRCSPRSGDLSVYWYQQSLDQGLQFLIQYYNGEERAKGNILERFSAQQFPDLHSELNLSSLELGDSALYFCASSVSGHWANEQFFGPGTRLTVL.

V gene TRBV6-8 combines with J gene TRBJ1-1, with D unresolved. The V end lost 2 bases, the J end lost 7 bases, and 20 bases lay between the germline ends. CDR1 is MNHGY, CDR2 SAAAGT, per germline. The CDR3 loop spans 16 amino acids. CDR3 in amino acids: CASSYIYFDGPDEAFF. The CDR3 DNA follows: TGTGCCAGCAGTTACATTTATTTCGACGGCCCGGATGAAGCTTTCTTT.

In this sample, this clone turned up a few times. The rearrangement joins TRBV11-3 to TRBJ2-1; TRBD2 agrees at 14 bases. Trimming cost V 4 bases and J 9 bases; bases outside gene matches: 8. The CDR3 is 16 residues long. In germline, CDR1 is SGHNT, CDR2 YENEEA. The DNA of the CDR3 is TGTGCCAGCAGCTCCCGAAAGACTAGCGGGAGGGGTGAGCAGTTCTTC. Its translation is CASSSRKTSGRGEQFF.

The genes are TRBV14 and TRBJ1-2; TRBD1 matches 7 bases. The CDR3 totals 15 residues. The V gene's germline CDR1 is SGHDN and CDR2 FVKESK. V shed 0 bases and J 10 bases; nucleotides not matched to a gene: 11. CDR3 region: CASSQEGRGQLDYTF. The CDR3 DNA reads TGTGCCAGCAGCCAAGAGGGAAGGGGGCAGTTGGACTACACCTTC.

The chain links TRBV29-1 to TRBJ1-1, with a possible D match to TRBD1 (6 bases). The CDR3 has 13 residues. Trimming pared 7 bases from V and 5 bases from J, leaving 17 bases between. Germline V CDR1 and CDR2: SQVTM, ANQGSEA. CDR3 sequence: CSAEDRPGTEAFF. The CDR3 DNA reads as TGCAGCGCAGAAGACAGGCCGGGAACTGAAGCTTTCTTT.

The chain is built from TRBV10-3 and TRBJ2-2; tentatively, D is TRBD1 (6 bases). V was clipped by 2 bases and J by 4 bases, with 8 bases between them. In germline, CDR1 is ENHRY, CDR2 SYGVKD. The CDR3 is made up of 14 amino acids. This CDR3 reads CAISEGQSTGELFF. The CDR3 bases are TGTGCCATCAGTGAGGGACAGAGCACCGGGGAGCTGTTTTTT.

The chain links TRBV28 to TRBJ1-5; 10 bases match TRBD1. CDR1 and CDR2 from the germline V gene are MDHEN and SYDVKM. The CDR3 loop spans 14 amino acids. V lost 5 bases, J lost 5 bases, and 3 bases stayed unmatched. CDR3 in amino acids: CASSKDRGDQPQHF. CDR3 coding DNA: TGTGCCAGCAGTAAGGACAGGGGGGATCAGCCCCAGCATTTT.

V gene TRBV6-8 combines with J gene TRBJ2-6; no firm D call. This CDR3 has 15 amino acids. Germline values: CDR1 MNHGY, CDR2 SAAAGT. With 4 bases removed from V and 0 bases from J, the gap between germline ends came to 7 bases. CDR3 in amino acids: CASSFRASGANVLTF. CDR3 nucleotide sequence: TGTGCCAGCAGTTTCAGAGCCTCTGGGGCCAACGTCCTGACTTTC.